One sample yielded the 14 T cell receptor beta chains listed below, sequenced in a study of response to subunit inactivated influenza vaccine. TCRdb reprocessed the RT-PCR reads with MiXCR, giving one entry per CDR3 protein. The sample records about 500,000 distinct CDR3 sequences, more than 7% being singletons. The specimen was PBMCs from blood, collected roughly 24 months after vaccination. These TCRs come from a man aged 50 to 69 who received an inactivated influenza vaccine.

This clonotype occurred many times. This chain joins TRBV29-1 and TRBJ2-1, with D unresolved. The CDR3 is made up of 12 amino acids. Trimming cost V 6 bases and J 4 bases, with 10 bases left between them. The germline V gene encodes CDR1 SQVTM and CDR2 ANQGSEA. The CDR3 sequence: CSVTGQYNEQFF. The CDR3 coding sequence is TGCAGCGTCACCGGCCAGTACAATGAGCAGTTCTTC.

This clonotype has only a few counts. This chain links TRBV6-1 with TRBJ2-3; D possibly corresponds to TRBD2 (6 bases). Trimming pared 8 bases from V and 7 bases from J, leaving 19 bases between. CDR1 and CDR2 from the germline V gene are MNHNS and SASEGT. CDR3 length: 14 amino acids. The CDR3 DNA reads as TGTGCCAGCCTTCCCATATTACTAGCATATACGCAGTATTTT. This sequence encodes CASLPILLAYTQYF.

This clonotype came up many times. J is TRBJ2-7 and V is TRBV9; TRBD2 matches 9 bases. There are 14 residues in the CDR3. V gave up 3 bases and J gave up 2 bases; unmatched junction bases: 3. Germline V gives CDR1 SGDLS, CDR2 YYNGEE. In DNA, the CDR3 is TGTGCCAGCAGCGCAGCGGGGGGCCCCTACGAGCAGTACTTC. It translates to CASSAAGGPYEQYF.

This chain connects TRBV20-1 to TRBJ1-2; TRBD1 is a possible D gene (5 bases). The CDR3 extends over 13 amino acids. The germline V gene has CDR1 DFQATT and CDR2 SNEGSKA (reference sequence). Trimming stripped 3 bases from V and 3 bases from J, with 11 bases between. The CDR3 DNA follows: TGCAGTGCTAGTACTCCAGGGTACTATGGCTACACCTTC. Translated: CSASTPGYYGYTF.

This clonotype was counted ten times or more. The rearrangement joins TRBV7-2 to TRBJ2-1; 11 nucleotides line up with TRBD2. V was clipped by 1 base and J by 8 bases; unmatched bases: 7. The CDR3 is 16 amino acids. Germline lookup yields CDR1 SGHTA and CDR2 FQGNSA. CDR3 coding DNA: TGTGCCAGCAGCTTAGTGACTAGCGGGGTGGGGTATGAGCAGTTCTTC. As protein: CASSLVTSGVGYEQFF.

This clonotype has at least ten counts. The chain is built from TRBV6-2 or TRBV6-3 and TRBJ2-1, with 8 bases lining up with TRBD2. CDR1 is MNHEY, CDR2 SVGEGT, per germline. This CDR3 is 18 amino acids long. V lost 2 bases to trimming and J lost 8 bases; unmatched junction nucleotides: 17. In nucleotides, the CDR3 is TGTGCCAGCAGTTACATGTCGACAACGAGCGGGAGAGGGGATGAGCAGTTCTTC. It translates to CASSYMSTTSGRGDEQFF.

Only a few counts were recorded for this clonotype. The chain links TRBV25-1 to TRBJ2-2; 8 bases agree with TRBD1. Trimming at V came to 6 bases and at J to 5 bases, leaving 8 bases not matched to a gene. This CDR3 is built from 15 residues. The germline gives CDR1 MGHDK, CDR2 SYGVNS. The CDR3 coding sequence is TGTGCCAGCAGCGAAGGACAGGGCCCGACCGGGGAGCTGTTTTTT. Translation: CASSEGQGPTGELFF.

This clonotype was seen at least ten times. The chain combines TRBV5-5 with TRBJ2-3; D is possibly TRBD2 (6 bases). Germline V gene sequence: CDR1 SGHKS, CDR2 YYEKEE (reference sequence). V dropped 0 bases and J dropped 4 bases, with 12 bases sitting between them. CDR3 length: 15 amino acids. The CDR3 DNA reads TGTGCCAGCAGCTTGGAACTAGCAAGGGCAGATACGCAGTATTTT. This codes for CASSLELARADTQYF.

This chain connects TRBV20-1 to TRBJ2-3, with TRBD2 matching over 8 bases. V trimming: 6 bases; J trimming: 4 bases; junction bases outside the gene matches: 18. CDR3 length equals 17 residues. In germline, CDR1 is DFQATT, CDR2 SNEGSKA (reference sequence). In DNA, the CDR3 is TGCAGTGCCTACACATGGGTGGCGGGAGGTCGATCAGATACGCAGTATTTT. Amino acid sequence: CSAYTWVAGGRSDTQYF.

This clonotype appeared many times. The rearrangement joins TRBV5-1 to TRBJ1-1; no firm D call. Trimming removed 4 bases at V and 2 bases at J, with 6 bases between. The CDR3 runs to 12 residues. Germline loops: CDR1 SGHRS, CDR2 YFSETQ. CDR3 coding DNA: TGCGCCAGCAGCGAGTTAAACACTGAAGCTTTCTTT. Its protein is CASSELNTEAFF.

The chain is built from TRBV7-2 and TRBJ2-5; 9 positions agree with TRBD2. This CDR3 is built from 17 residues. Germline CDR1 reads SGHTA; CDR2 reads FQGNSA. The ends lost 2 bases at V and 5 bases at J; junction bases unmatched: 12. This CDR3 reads CASSLQSGTSIPETQYF. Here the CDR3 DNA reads TGTGCCAGCAGCTTACAATCCGGGACTAGCATCCCGGAGACCCAGTACTTC.

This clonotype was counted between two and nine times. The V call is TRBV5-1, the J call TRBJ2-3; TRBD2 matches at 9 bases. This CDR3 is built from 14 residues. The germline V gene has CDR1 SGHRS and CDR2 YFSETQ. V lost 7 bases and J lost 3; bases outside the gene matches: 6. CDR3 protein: CASGRLADTDTQYF. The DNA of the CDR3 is TGCGCCAGCGGCCGACTAGCGGATACAGATACGCAGTATTTT.

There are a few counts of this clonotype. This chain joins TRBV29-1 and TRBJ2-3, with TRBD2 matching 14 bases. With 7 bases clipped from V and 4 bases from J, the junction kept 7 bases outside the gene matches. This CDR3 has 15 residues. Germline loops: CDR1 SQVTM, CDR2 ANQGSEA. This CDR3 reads CSARLAGGRADTQYF. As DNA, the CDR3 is TGCAGCGCCCGACTAGCGGGGGGGCGCGCAGATACGCAGTATTTT.

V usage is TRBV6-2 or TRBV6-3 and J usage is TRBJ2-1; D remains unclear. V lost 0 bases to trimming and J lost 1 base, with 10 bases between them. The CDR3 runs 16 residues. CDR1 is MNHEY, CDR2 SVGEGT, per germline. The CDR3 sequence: CASSYSGAGSYNEQFF. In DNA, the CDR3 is TGTGCCAGCAGTTACTCCGGAGCCGGTTCCTACAATGAGCAGTTCTTC.